These 6 T cell receptor beta chains were all obtained from the same sample, sequenced in a study of cytotoxic CD8 clonotypes in ibrutinib-treated CLL. The assay was immunoSEQ multiplex PCR, and TCRdb's table has in-frame clones only and misses some. The data hold several thousand clones, with roughly 68% observed a single time. The sequencing used PBMCs, collected before ibrutinib treatment. The receptors shown here come from a human donor with chronic lymphocytic leukemia.

The rearrangement uses TRBV7-9 and TRBJ2-7, with TRBD2 identical over 11 bases. CDR1 SEHNR and CDR2 FQNEAQ come from the germline V gene (reference sequence). This CDR3 contains 14 residues. V was clipped by 4 bases and J by 4 bases; unmatched bases: 3. CDR3 loop: CASSSASGGYEQYF. The CDR3 DNA is TGTGCCAGCAGCTCGGCTAGCGGGGGGTACGAGCAGTACTTC.

The CDR3 reads CSVAHSRAETQYF. The CDR3 DNA follows: TGCAGCGTTGCTCACTCCAGGGCCGAGACCCAGTACTTC. This chain uses TRBV29-1 with TRBJ2-5; a weak D match, TRBD1 (5 bases). CDR3 length: 13 residues. The V end lost 4 bases, the J end lost 5 bases, and 14 bases lay between the germline ends. The germline V gene encodes CDR1 SQVTM and CDR2 ANQGSEA.

The J gene is TRBJ1-1, the V gene TRBV6-5, with D maybe TRBD1 (5 bases). This CDR3 is 13 amino acids long. Trimming stripped 5 bases from V and 4 bases from J, with 11 bases between. The V gene's germline CDR1 is MNHEY and CDR2 SVGAGI. In DNA, the CDR3 is TGTGCCAGCAGTCGGGGGTTCGGCACTGAAGCTTTCTTT. Protein product: CASSRGFGTEAFF.

This rearrangement joins TRBV6-4 to TRBJ2-1, with 14 bases identical to TRBD2. V dropped 5 bases and J dropped 7; count of bases not matched to a gene: 4. The length of the CDR3 is 15 residues. Per germline, CDR1 MRHNA and CDR2 SNTAGT. The CDR3 sequence is CASSTGTSGGNEQFF. DNA for the CDR3: TGTGCCAGCAGTACCGGGACTAGCGGGGGAAATGAGCAGTTCTTC.

The chain employs TRBV2 and TRBJ2-1, with 10 nucleotides matching TRBD1. The CDR3 consists of 16 residues. Germline CDR1 reads SNHLY; CDR2 reads FYNNEI. Germline trimming cut 5 bases from V and 2 bases from J; bases unmatched to any gene: 6. This CDR3 reads CASSWWGTGAYNEQFF. CDR3 in DNA: TGTGCCAGCAGTTGGTGGGGGACAGGGGCCTACAATGAGCAGTTCTTC.

J is TRBJ1-2 and V is TRBV29-1; D unclear. CDR3 length equals 14 residues. The V and J ends lost 2 bases and 0 bases respectively, with 10 bases between them. Germline CDR1 and CDR2: SQVTM and ANQGSEA. The CDR3 bases are TGCAGCGTTGAACTACTTTGGGCTAACTATGGCTACACCTTC. Translating gives CSVELLWANYGYTF.